This T cell receptor beta chain was sequenced in a study of graft-versus-host responses after intestinal transplantation. Study information: Recipients got multivisceral, liver-intestinal, or isolated intestinal transplants. Induction using anti-thymocyte globulin, followed by tacrolimus and steroids for about three years, was given to all recipients.

To note about this clone: Its specificity is not known.

Findings of the study overall: Recipient marrow showed GvH clones, some seen first in ileum or blood. The highest levels of circulating GvH clones went along with early declines in HvG clones after transplant.

V lost 4 bases, J lost 3 bases, and 13 bases lay in between. CDR1 is MDHEN and CDR2 is SYDVKM in the germline V gene. This CDR3 is built from 14 residues. Sequencing used immunoSEQ multiplex PCR; TCRdb keeps in-frame clones, though not all of them. The data hold 65,000 to 90,000 clones, with approximately 88% observed a single time. The starting material was unstimulated CD8+ T cells sorted from spleen or lymph node cells, obtained before intestinal transplant. The sequence was obtained from a human donor who received an intestinal transplant. The rearrangement links TRBV28 to TRBJ2-7, with D possibly matching TRBD1 (5 bases). CDR3 sequence (DNA): TGTGCCAGCAGTTCCTCCGACAGATTCTACGAGCAGTACTTC. Translation gives CASSSSDRFYEQYF.